This entry is about one TCR beta chain. The data originate from a study of blood T cells in healthy people across ages. This CDR3 spans 12 amino acids. From germline, CDR1 is SQVTM and CDR2 ANQGSEA. V was cut by 6 bases and J by 15 bases, with 21 bases left in between. The second PCR ran roughly 6 to 11 cycles with a sample-barcoded 5' primer and J-beta primers. Sequencing yielded, for each sample, at least 3 million paired-end reads carrying CDR3. TCRdb ran MiXCR on the 5' RACE reads and lists one entry per CDR3 protein. Here the sample spans around 710,000 distinct CDR3 sequences, approximately 39% being singletons.

The TCR sequence derives from a woman aged 55-69 years in good health. The genes are TRBV29-1 and TRBJ2-4, with D possibly matching TRBD2 (5 bases). Material: blood. DNA for the CDR3: TGCAGCGTCGAACACAACACCGGGGATATGTACTTC. Amino acid sequence: CSVEHNTGDMYF.